This T cell receptor beta chain stems from a study of T cells expressing NK-cell markers. The authors made TCR beta cDNA libraries by 5'RACE template switching. This switching added a universal primer site and UMIs. TCRdb re-called the 5' RACE reads; one entry per CDR3 protein, DNA not given. The sample table includes approximately 550,000 distinct CDR3 sequences. Germline CDR1 LGHNA, CDR2 YNFKEQ. The CDR3 spans 14 residues. V usage is TRBV4-2 and J usage is TRBJ2-3; TCRdb's D gene call, TRBD2, goes unchecked for lack of DNA. The sample comprised blood T cells: a sorted CD56 or NKG2C T cell subset, CD4+ or CD8+ T cells, or bulk PBMC T cells (not recorded which). The sequence derives from a man aged 18 to 30 in good health. CDR3: CASSQTGETDTQYF.